What follows describes a single T cell receptor (beta chain). CDR3 length: 14 amino acids. Trimming removed 2 bases from V and 6 bases from J, with 15 bases in between. In germline, CDR1 is SGDLS, CDR2 YYNGEE. This sample is drawn from a study of technical replicates of blood from a handful of donors. Using immunoSEQ multiplex PCR, the repertoire was profiled, and TCRdb retains in-frame clones only, with some absent. The table has around 83,000 clones, 90% to 95% seen once. Sequencing was carried out using T cells isolated from PBMCs. The chain has TRBV9 and TRBJ2-7, with D possibly being TRBD1 (5 bases). The TCR was taken from a human donor in good health. The CDR3: CASSVSWGSAEQYF. The CDR3 DNA reads as TGTGCCAGCAGCGTGAGCTGGGGCAGCGCCGAGCAGTACTTC.